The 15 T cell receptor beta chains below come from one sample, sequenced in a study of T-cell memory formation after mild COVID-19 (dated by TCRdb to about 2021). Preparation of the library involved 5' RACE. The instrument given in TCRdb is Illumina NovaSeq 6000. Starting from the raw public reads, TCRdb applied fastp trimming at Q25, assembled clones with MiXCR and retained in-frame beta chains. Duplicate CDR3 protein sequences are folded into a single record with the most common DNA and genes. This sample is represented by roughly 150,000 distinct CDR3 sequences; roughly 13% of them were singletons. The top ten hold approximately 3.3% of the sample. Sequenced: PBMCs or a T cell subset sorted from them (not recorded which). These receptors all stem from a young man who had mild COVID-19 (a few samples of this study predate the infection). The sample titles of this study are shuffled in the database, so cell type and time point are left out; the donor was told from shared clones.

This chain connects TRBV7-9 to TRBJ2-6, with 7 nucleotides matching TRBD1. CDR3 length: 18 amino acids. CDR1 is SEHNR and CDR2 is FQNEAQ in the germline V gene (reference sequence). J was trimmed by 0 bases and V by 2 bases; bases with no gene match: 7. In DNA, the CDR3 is TGTGCCAGCAGCTTATTCGGGACAGCCAACTCTGGGGCCAACGTCCTGACTTTC. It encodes CASSLFGTANSGANVLTF.

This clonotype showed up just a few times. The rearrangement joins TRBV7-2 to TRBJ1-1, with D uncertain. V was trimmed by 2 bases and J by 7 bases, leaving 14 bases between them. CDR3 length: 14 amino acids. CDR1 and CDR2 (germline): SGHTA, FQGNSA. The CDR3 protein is CASSLRGMGVEAFF. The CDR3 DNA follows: TGTGCCAGCAGCTTAAGAGGGATGGGAGTTGAAGCTTTCTTT.

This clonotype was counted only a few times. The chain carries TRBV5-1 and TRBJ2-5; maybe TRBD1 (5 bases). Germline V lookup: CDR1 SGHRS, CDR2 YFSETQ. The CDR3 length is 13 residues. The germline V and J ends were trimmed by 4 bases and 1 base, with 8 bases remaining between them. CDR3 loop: CASSADSQETQYF. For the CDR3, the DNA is TGCGCCAGCAGCGCTGACAGCCAAGAGACCCAGTACTTC. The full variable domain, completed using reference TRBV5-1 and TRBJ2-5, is KAGVTQTPRYLIKTRGQQVTLSCSPISGHRSVSWYQQTPGQGLQFLFEYFSETQRNKGNFPGRFSGRQFSNSRSEMNVSTLELGDSALYLCASSADSQETQYFGPGTRLLVL.

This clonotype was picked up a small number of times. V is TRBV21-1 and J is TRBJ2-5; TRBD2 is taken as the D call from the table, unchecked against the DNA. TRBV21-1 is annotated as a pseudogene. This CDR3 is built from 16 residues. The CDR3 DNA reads TGTGCCAGCAGCAAAGTGCCCCTCTGGCGGCAAGAGACCCAGTACTTC. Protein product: CASSKVPLWRQETQYF.

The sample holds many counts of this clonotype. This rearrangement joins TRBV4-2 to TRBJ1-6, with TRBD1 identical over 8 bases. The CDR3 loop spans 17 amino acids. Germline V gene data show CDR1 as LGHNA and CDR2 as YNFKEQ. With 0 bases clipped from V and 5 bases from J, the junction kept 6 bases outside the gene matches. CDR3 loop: CASSQEWQGADNSPLHF. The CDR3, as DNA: TGTGCCAGCAGCCAAGAATGGCAGGGGGCGGATAATTCACCCCTCCACTTT.

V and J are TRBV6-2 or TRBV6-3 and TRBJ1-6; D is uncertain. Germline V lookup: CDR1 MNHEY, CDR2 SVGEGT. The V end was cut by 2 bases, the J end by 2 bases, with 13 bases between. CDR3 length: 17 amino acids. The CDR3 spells CASSYDGYSAYNSPLHF. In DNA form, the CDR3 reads TGTGCCAGCAGTTACGACGGATATTCGGCCTATAATTCACCCCTCCACTTT.

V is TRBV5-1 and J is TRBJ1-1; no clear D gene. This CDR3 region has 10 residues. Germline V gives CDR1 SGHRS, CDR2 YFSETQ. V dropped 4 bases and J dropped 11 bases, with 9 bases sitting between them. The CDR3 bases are TGCGCCAGCAGCCACCGCCCGGCTTTCTTT. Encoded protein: CASSHRPAFF. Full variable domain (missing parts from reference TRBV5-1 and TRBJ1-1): KAGVTQTPRYLIKTRGQQVTLSCSPISGHRSVSWYQQTPGQGLQFLFEYFSETQRNKGNFPGRFSGRQFSNSRSEMNVSTLELGDSALYLCASSHRPAFFGQGTRLTVV.

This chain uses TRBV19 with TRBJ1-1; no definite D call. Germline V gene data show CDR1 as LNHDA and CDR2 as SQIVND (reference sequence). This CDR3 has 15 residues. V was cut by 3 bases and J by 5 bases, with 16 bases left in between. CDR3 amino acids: CASSMGSRGVTEAFF. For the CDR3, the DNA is TGTGCCAGTAGTATGGGGTCCCGCGGAGTGACTGAAGCTTTCTTT.

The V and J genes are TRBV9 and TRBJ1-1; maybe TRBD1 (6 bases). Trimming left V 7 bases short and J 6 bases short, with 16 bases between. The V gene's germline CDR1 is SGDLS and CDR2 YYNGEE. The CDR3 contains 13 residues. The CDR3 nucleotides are TGTGCCAGCGCCCGCGCAGGGGTCTCTGAAGCTTTCTTT. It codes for CASARAGVSEAFF.

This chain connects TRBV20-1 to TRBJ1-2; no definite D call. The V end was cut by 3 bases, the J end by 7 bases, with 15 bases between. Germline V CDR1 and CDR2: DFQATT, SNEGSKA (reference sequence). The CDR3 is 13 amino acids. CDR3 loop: CSASWGRVGGYTF. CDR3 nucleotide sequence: TGCAGTGCTAGTTGGGGTAGGGTTGGTGGCTACACCTTC.

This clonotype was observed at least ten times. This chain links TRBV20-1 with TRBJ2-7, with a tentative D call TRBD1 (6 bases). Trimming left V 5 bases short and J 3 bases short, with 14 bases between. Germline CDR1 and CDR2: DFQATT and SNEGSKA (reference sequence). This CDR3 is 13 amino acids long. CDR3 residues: CSAGPSGVYEQYF. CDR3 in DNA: TGCAGTGCTGGTCCCTCAGGGGTCTACGAGCAGTACTTC.

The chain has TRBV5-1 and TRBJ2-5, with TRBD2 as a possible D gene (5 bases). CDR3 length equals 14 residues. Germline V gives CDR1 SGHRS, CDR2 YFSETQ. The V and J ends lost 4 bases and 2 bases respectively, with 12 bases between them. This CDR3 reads CASSPPSGQETQYF. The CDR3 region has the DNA TGCGCCAGCAGCCCCCCCTCGGGACAAGAGACCCAGTACTTC.

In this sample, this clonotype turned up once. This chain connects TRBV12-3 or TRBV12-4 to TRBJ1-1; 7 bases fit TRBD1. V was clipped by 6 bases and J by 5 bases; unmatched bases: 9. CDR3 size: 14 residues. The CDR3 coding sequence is TGTGCCAGCAGCATTCGTACAGGGGAAACTGAAGCTTTCTTT. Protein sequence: CASSIRTGETEAFF.

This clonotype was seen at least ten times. The CDR3 reads CATSPSGVETQYF. The CDR3 nucleotides read TGTGCCACCAGTCCTAGCGGGGTAGAGACCCAGTACTTC. The rearrangement uses TRBV24-1 and TRBJ2-5, with 9 bases aligning to TRBD2. The V gene's germline CDR1 is KGHDR and CDR2 SFDVKD. The CDR3 spans 13 residues. The V gene end was trimmed by 6 bases and the J gene end by 4 bases; junction bases not matched to a gene: 2.

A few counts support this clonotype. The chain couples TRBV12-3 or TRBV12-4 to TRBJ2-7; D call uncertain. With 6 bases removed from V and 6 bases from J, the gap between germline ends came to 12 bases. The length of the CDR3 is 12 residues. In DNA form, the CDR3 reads TGTGCCAGCAGCCACTTAGGGCCCGAGCAGTACTTC. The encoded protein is CASSHLGPEQYF.